A single sample gave rise to the 14 T cell receptor beta chains below, sequenced in a study of blood T cells in healthy people across ages. A second PCR, run for about 7 to 12 cycles, used a sample-barcoded 5' primer plus a J-beta primer mix. TCRdb called the 5' RACE reads again in MiXCR, with one record for every CDR3 protein. The profile covers approximately 1,700,000 distinct CDR3 sequences, with around 40% appearing a single time and roughly 24% taken by the ten largest. Sequenced: blood. The origin of the receptors is a human donor in good health.

V gene TRBV5-1 combines with J gene TRBJ2-5; D gene uncertain. The CDR3 loop spans 17 amino acids. V lost 0 bases to trimming and J lost 1 base, with 16 bases between them. The germline gives CDR1 SGHRS, CDR2 YFSETQ. The CDR3 loop reads CASSLVFAQSVQETQYF. CDR3 nucleotide sequence: TGCGCCAGCAGCTTGGTTTTCGCGCAGTCGGTCCAAGAGACCCAGTACTTC.

This chain links TRBV10-3 with TRBJ2-2; 8 bases line up with TRBD1. This CDR3 comprises 13 residues. Trimming cost V 6 bases and J 7 bases; bases outside gene matches: 4. Germline V lookup: CDR1 ENHRY, CDR2 SYGVKD. CDR3 protein: CAIRDRASGELFF. Here the CDR3 DNA reads TGTGCCATCAGGGACAGGGCCAGCGGGGAGCTGTTTTTT.

The chain employs TRBV6-1 and TRBJ1-5; 7 nucleotides line up with TRBD1. Germline values: CDR1 MNHNS, CDR2 SASEGT. V lost 6 bases to trimming and J lost 2 bases; unmatched junction nucleotides: 13. The CDR3 length is 17 residues. The DNA for the CDR3 is TGTGCCAGCAGATCGGGACAGCAATATCAGGGCAATCAGCCCCAGCATTTT. Residues: CASRSGQQYQGNQPQHF.

The gene calls are TRBV28 and TRBJ1-6, with TRBD1 identical over 9 bases. This CDR3 comprises 16 residues. Losses at the gene ends were 3 bases for V and 9 bases for J; bases not matched to a gene: 9. Looked up from germline, CDR1 is MDHEN and CDR2 is SYDVKM. The CDR3 spells CASSFSTTGGVSPLHF. The DNA of the CDR3 is TGTGCCAGCAGTTTCTCTACTACAGGGGGCGTTTCACCCCTCCACTTT.

This clonotype was picked up a small number of times. The J gene is TRBJ2-5, the V gene TRBV7-9, with D perhaps matching TRBD2 (5 bases). CDR3 length: 14 residues. V was clipped by 5 bases and J by 2 bases, with 12 bases between them. Per germline, CDR1 SEHNR and CDR2 FQNEAQ (reference sequence). Here the CDR3 reads CASSVGRTQETQYF. The CDR3 nucleotides are TGTGCCAGCAGCGTCGGTCGGACTCAAGAGACCCAGTACTTC.

This clonotype came up a few times. Given the absence of the conserved phenylalanine or tryptophan at the CDR3 end, a read error is likely. The chain combines TRBV7-2 with TRBJ1-1, with TRBD1 matching over 7 bases. Germline CDR1 and CDR2: SGHTA and FQGNSA. V lost 1 base, J lost 2 bases, and 4 bases stayed unmatched. The CDR3 runs to 15 residues. DNA of the CDR3: TGTGCCAGCAGCTTAGGGGGACAGAGTAACACTGAAGCTTTCCTT. Encoded protein: CASSLGGQSNTEAFL.

This sequence joins TRBV20-1 and TRBJ2-2; perhaps TRBD2 as D (6 bases). The V and J ends lost 2 bases and 1 base respectively, with 8 bases between them. This CDR3 is built from 14 residues. Germline CDR1 and CDR2: DFQATT and SNEGSKA (reference sequence). The CDR3 is CSARTSLNTGELFF. Written as DNA, the CDR3 is TGCAGTGCTAGAACTAGCCTGAACACCGGGGAGCTGTTTTTT.

CDR3 sequence (DNA): TGTGCCAGCAGTTACTCGAAGACCCCCTTGGGTGAGCAGTACTTC. It codes for CASSYSKTPLGEQYF. This chain uses TRBV6-2 or TRBV6-3 with TRBJ2-7; D remains unclear. The CDR3 covers 15 residues. Germline V gene data show CDR1 as MNHEY and CDR2 as SVGEGT. The V end was cut by 0 bases, the J end by 7 bases, with 16 bases between.

CDR3 coding DNA: TGCAGCGTAACTCACGCCCAGGGACCCCCGTACGAGCAGTACTTC. Protein: CSVTHAQGPPYEQYF. This chain links TRBV29-1 with TRBJ2-7; D could derive from TRBD1 or TRBD2 (5 bases each). CDR3 length equals 15 residues. V was cut by 6 bases and J by 4 bases, with 22 bases left in between. From germline, CDR1 is SQVTM and CDR2 ANQGSEA.

The genes are TRBV6-6 and TRBJ1-5; D gene ambiguous. The CDR3 loop spans 13 amino acids. Trimming took off 10 bases at V and 5 bases at J, with 15 bases between the two ends. Germline loops: CDR1 MNHNY, CDR2 SVGAGI (reference sequence). This CDR3 reads CAITDREDQPQHF. CDR3 in DNA: TGTGCCATCACGGACCGGGAGGATCAGCCCCAGCATTTT.

This clonotype was detected a few times. The rearrangement uses TRBV12-3 or TRBV12-4 and TRBJ1-4; D is possibly TRBD1 (6 bases). V lost 5 bases to trimming and J lost 10 bases, with 14 bases between them. This CDR3 comprises 13 residues. The CDR3 nucleotides are TGTGCCAGCAGTACCAGGGGTACGCGAAAACTGTTTTTT. It is translated as CASSTRGTRKLFF.

The V call is TRBV7-2, the J call TRBJ2-1, with TRBD2 identical over 11 bases. Losses at the gene ends were 6 bases for V and 7 bases for J; bases not matched to a gene: 11. The CDR3 length is 16 residues. Looked up from germline, CDR1 is SGHTA and CDR2 is FQGNSA. CDR3 residues: CASSLSVAGGKNEQFF. The CDR3 DNA reads as TGTGCCAGCAGTCTTAGCGTAGCGGGGGGGAAGAATGAGCAGTTCTTC.

This clonotype was counted between two and nine times. This rearrangement joins TRBV28 to TRBJ2-1; tentatively, D is TRBD1 (6 bases). The germline V and J ends were trimmed by 1 base and 0 bases, with 13 bases remaining between them. This CDR3 spans 17 amino acids. The germline CDR1 and CDR2 sequences are MDHEN and SYDVKM. For the CDR3, the DNA is TGTGCCAGCAGTTTATTATCGGCAGGGGCCTCCTACAATGAGCAGTTCTTC. Its translation: CASSLLSAGASYNEQFF.

This chain connects TRBV5-1 to TRBJ2-7, with D perhaps assigned TRBD1 or TRBD2 (5 bases each). The closer fit of TRBJ2-1 to the DNA end suggests the J call may be wrong. CDR3 size: 14 residues. Germline CDR1 is SGHRS and CDR2 is YFSETQ. The CDR3 coding sequence is TGCGCCAGCAGCTTTCGGGGCGGTTCCTACGAGCAGTTCTTC. It encodes CASSFRGGSYEQFF.